These 3 T cell receptor beta chains came from one sample sequenced in a study of T-cell reconstitution after alpha-beta-depleted transplantation in children. TCRbeta library construction was performed incorporating unique molecular identifiers. Via MiXCR, TCRdb re-called the PCR reads, giving one row per CDR3 protein. The sample has approximately 88,000 distinct CDR3 sequences; 12% are singletons. Sample: PBMCs from the stem cell graft donor, taken from the stem cell graft. Receptors were obtained from a human donor who donated a stem cell graft to a child with inherited bone marrow failure.

There are many counts of this clonotype. The chain is built from TRBV20-1 and TRBJ2-5; TRBD1 matches at 8 bases. CDR3 length: 15 residues. The trim removed 6 bases at V and 5 bases at J, leaving 14 bases unmatched. CDR1 is DFQATT and CDR2 is SNEGSKA in the germline V gene (reference sequence). The DNA of the CDR3 is TGCAGTGCCACGCCGACAGGGGCTACTTGGGAGACCCAGTACTTC. Translated, it gives CSATPTGATWETQYF.

This clonotype was recorded many times. The chain recombines TRBV4-2 with TRBJ1-2; D not certain. The germline CDR1 and CDR2 sequences are LGHNA and YNFKEQ. V gave up 0 bases and J gave up 4 bases, with 9 bases separating them. The CDR3 has 14 residues. The CDR3 sequence is CASSQERTSYGYTF. Here the CDR3 DNA reads TGTGCCAGCAGCCAAGAACGCACCTCCTATGGCTACACCTTC.

This clonotype was seen a handful of times. The chain carries TRBV19 and TRBJ2-1; D gene unclear. V dropped 3 bases and J dropped 4 bases, with 7 bases sitting between them. In germline, CDR1 is LNHDA, CDR2 SQIVND (reference sequence). This CDR3 region has 13 residues. CDR3 sequence: CASSISDYNEQFF. The CDR3 DNA reads as TGTGCCAGTAGTATCTCCGATTACAATGAGCAGTTCTTC.